The rows below give T cell receptor beta chains drawn from one sample of a study of metastatic and nonmetastatic thyroid tumors. Using MiXCR, TCRdb reanalyzed the PCR reads. Altogether approximately 20,000 clones are present, over 20% being singletons, with the ten largest covering about 9.4%. Sequences were obtained from tumor tissue. Source of these receptors: a male donor with papillary thyroid cancer or a benign thyroid nodule (not recorded which). Some clones in this sample may be carry-over from other donors' samples. CDR3s include the opening cysteine and the closing phenylalanine or tryptophan. D genes are given only for firm matches. Some rows have no size entry. The others give once, few or many, or a class for an expanded clone.

j_gene | v_gene | len | d_gene | abundance | CDR3nt | CDR3aa
TRBJ2-1 | TRBV6-4 | 15 | TRBD2 | NA | TGTGCCAGCAGTGACGGACTAGCGGGAGGCAATGAGCAGTTCTTC | CASSDGLAGGNEQFF
TRBJ2-1 | TRBV12-3/TRBV12-4 | 15 | NA | many | TGTGCCAGCACCCCTCTGGGCGGGCGAATGGGTGAGCAGTTCTTC | CASTPLGGRMGEQFF
TRBJ2-7 | TRBV2 | 13 | NA | many | TGTGCCAGCAGTGAAACTTTTGACTACGAGCAGTACTTC | CASSETFDYEQYF
TRBJ2-5 | TRBV11-1 | 16 | NA | many | TGTGCCAGCAGCCCTAGGACAGAACTTAAATTGGAGACCCAGTACTTC | CASSPRTELKLETQYF
TRBJ2-1 | TRBV6-1 | 15 | TRBD2 | medium-sized | TGTGCCAGCAGTGTTGAGCGGGAGGCCCTCGGTGAGCAGTTCTTC | CASSVEREALGEQFF
TRBJ2-5 | TRBV12-3/TRBV12-4 | 15 | TRBD2 | many | TGTGCCAGCAGTGTCCCGGGAGGGAAGGAAGAGACCCAGTACTTC | CASSVPGGKEETQYF
TRBJ1-5 | TRBV12-3/TRBV12-4 | 14 | NA | once | TGTCCCAGCAGTTTAGAGGGGGTTGCTCAGCCCCAGCATTTT | CPSSLEGVAQPQHF
TRBJ2-3 | TRBV11-2 | 15 | TRBD2 | many | TGTGCCAGCAGCTCCAGACTAGCTGGAACAGATACGCAGTATTTT | CASSSRLAGTDTQYF
TRBJ2-3 | TRBV20-1 | 12 | NA | many | TGCAGTGCTGGGGTCGAGTCGGGGGCTCGGTATTTT | CSAGVESGARYF
TRBJ2-7 | TRBV2 | 11 | NA | NA | TGTGCCAGCAGTGCGGGATACGAGCAGTACTTC | CASSAGYEQYF
TRBJ1-2 | TRBV25-1 | 12 | NA | NA | TGTGCCAGCAGTGAATATGGGGATGGCTACACCTTC | CASSEYGDGYTF
TRBJ1-1 | TRBV5-8 | 13 | NA | many | TGTGCCAGCAGCGGAACAGGAGGCACTGAAGCTTTCTTT | CASSGTGGTEAFF
TRBJ2-5 | TRBV11-2 | 13 | NA | many | TGTGCCACCACAACAGGCGTCCAAGAGACCCAGTACTTC | CATTTGVQETQYF
TRBJ2-1 | TRBV24-1 | 15 | NA | many | TGTGCCACCAGTGATTTTGGGGACTCCTACAATGAGCAGTTCTTC | CATSDFGDSYNEQFF
TRBJ2-6 | TRBV29-1 | 16 | NA | many | TGCAGCGTTGGAATCGGGGAGATTTCTGGGGCCAACGTCCTGACTTTC | CSVGIGEISGANVLTF
TRBJ1-6 | TRBV28 | 14 | NA | many | TGTGCCAGCAGACAACGGGACCACGATTCACCCCTCCACTTT | CASRQRDHDSPLHF
TRBJ1-4 | TRBV20-1 | 14 | TRBD1 | many | TGCAGTGCTAGGAGGGGGCTAACTAATGAAAAACTGTTTTTT | CSARRGLTNEKLFF
TRBJ2-7 | TRBV20-1 | 15 | NA | many | TGCAGTGCTAGAGGTGGGCTAGGTAGCTCCTACGAGCAGTACTTC | CSARGGLGSSYEQYF
TRBJ2-3 | TRBV5-6 | 15 | NA | many | TGTGCCAGCAGCTTGGCAGGGGCTGTTGCAGATACGCAGTATTTT | CASSLAGAVADTQYF
TRBJ2-1 | TRBV6-2/TRBV6-3 | 14 | TRBD2 | medium-sized | TGTGCCAGCAGAGCGGGAGGGAGTTACAATGAGCAGTTCTTC | CASRAGGSYNEQFF
TRBJ1-5 | TRBV6-2/TRBV6-3 | 12 | NA | medium-sized | TGTGCCAGCAGGACGCATCAAGGCCCCCAGCATTTT | CASRTHQGPQHF
TRBJ2-2 | TRBV18 | 16 | NA | many | TGTGCCAGCTCCCGCTCGGTAGCCGTGAACACCGGGGAGCTGTTTTTT | CASSRSVAVNTGELFF
TRBJ2-1 | TRBV10-3 | 14 | TRBD2 | many | TGTGCCATCAGTACTAGCGGGAGTAGCAATGAGCAGTTCTTC | CAISTSGSSNEQFF
TRBJ1-2 | TRBV11-3 | 15 | NA | many | TGTGCCAGCAGCTTAATTTTGGGTCAGAACTATGGCTACACCTTC | CASSLILGQNYGYTF
TRBJ2-3 | TRBV6-2/TRBV6-3 | 16 | TRBD2 | few | TGTGCCAGCAGCAACCCAAGCGGGATTAGCACAGATACGCAGTATTTT | CASSNPSGISTDTQYF
TRBJ2-6 | TRBV24-1 | 17 | NA | many | TGTGCCACCAGTGGCGGGCAGGGACGTGCAGGGGCCGACGTCCTGACTTTC | CATSGGQGRAGADVLTF
TRBJ2-6 | TRBV7-2 | 18 | TRBD1 | medium-sized | TGTGCCAGCAGCTTAGTTGTACAGGGGAGCTCTGGGGCCAACGTCCTGACTTTC | CASSLVVQGSSGANVLTF
TRBJ2-5 | TRBV5-4 | 14 | NA | few | TGTGCCAGCAGCTTGGCGGCAGGCCAAGAGACCCAGTACTTC | CASSLAAGQETQYF
TRBJ1-5 | TRBV20-1 | 14 | TRBD1 | many | TGCAGTGCTAGGTCGACAGGGGGCAATCAGCCCCAGCATTTT | CSARSTGGNQPQHF
TRBJ2-6 | TRBV11-2 | 18 | TRBD1 | NA | TGTGCCAGCAGCCCCACGGGACAGGGGGCGCTGGGGGCCAACGTCCTGACTTTC | CASSPTGQGALGANVLTF
TRBJ2-2 | TRBV7-3 | 15 | NA | many | TGTGCCAGCAGCCCCTATGGTCCAGAGGGCGGGGAGCTGTTTTTT | CASSPYGPEGGELFF